This T cell receptor (beta chain) was profiled in a study of CD8+ T cells in alopecia areata. Study-level background: Tofacitinib administration to treated patients was oral, at 5 to 10 mg twice daily. Study results and limitations: Mice showed clearer TCR sharing than patients did, a gap that was possibly HLA-related. Normal-skin resident alphabeta T cells also appear among scalp sample sequences.

Germline-derived CDR1 and CDR2 are GTSNPN and SVGIG (reference sequence). V gave up 3 bases and J gave up 1 base; unmatched junction bases: 6. CDR3 length: 14 residues. As part of sample collection, lesional scalp punch biopsies and peripheral blood were taken from alopecia areata patients. Extracted from the samples, RNA was reverse transcribed into cDNA to serve as the sequencing template. Using immunoSEQ multiplex PCR, the repertoire was profiled, and TCRdb retains in-frame clones only, with some absent. In the table there are hundreds of thousands of clones, approximately 52% of which are singletons. In this sample, this clone turned up a few times. The antigen is unknown.

The V gene is TRBV30, the J gene TRBJ2-7, with 7 bases fitting TRBD1. This TCR was recovered from a human donor with alopecia areata. This material consisted of CD4+ T cells sorted from blood, taken at week 0. CDR3 in DNA: TGTGCCTGGAGGGCGACAGGGTGGTCCTACGAGCAGTACTTC. Translation: CAWRATGWSYEQYF.